This is a list of T cell receptor beta chains from one sample in a study of identical twins. Via MiXCR, TCRdb re-called the 5' RACE reads, giving one row per CDR3 protein. The profile shows 500,000 to 700,000 distinct CDR3 sequences, 7% to 7.5% of them singletons. This same sample was also part of a study on yellow fever vaccine responses in identical twins.

Sequenced sample: PBMCs. The receptors come from a woman between 18 and 29 years old in good health. CDR3s include the opening cysteine and the closing phenylalanine or tryptophan. D genes are given only for firm matches. Only part of the rows carry a size: once, few, many, or a class if the clone is expanded.

d_gene	v_gene	abundance	j_gene	CDR3nt	CDR3aa
TRBD1	TRBV5-1	few	TRBJ2-2	TGCGCCAGCAGCCGAACAGGGGTTGCCACCGGGGAGCTGTTTTTT	CASSRTGVATGELFF
-	TRBV11-1	-	TRBJ2-2	TGTGCCAGCAGCACGCGCTCTTTTAAGGACAGCGATACCAGCGGGGAGCTGTTTTTT	CASSTRSFKDSDTSGELFF
-	TRBV11-2	few	TRBJ2-3	TGTGCCAGCAGCTTATTTGGGGGGATAGATACGCAGTATTTT	CASSLFGGIDTQYF
-	TRBV7-9	many	TRBJ2-2	TGTGCCAGCAGCTTTCCCCTCTTAGGGGGGGACACCGGGGAGCTGTTTTTT	CASSFPLLGGDTGELFF
TRBD2	TRBV27	many	TRBJ2-1	TGTGCCAGCAGGCCAAGTGGGACTAGCTCCTACAATGAGCAGTTCTTC	CASRPSGTSSYNEQFF
-	TRBV12-3/TRBV12-4	-	TRBJ2-7	TGTGCCAGCAGCCCAGGACCGGTATACGAGCAGTACTTC	CASSPGPVYEQYF
TRBD2	TRBV20-1	-	TRBJ2-1	TGCAGTGCTAGGGCCAGCGGGAGCTACAATGAGCAGTTCTTC	CSARASGSYNEQFF
-	TRBV7-2	few	TRBJ2-3	TGTGCCAGCACCTGGGGGGGGCAATCAGATACGCAGTATTTT	CASTWGGQSDTQYF
TRBD1	TRBV29-1	-	TRBJ1-2	TGCAGCGTGTCCCCACAGGGGCCCTATGGCTACACCTTC	CSVSPQGPYGYTF
TRBD1	TRBV7-9	once	TRBJ2-6	TGTGCCAGCAAGTACAGGGGGAGAGCCTCTGGGGCCAACGTCCTGACTTTC	CASKYRGRASGANVLTF
-	TRBV12-3/TRBV12-4	-	TRBJ1-3	TGTGCCATCCGAACAGGGCCCTCTGGAAACACCATATATTTT	CAIRTGPSGNTIYF
-	TRBV4-1	many	TRBJ1-5	TGCGCCAGCAGTCAAGACGGACAGCTCAATCAGCCCCAGCATTTT	CASSQDGQLNQPQHF
TRBD1	TRBV6-4	-	TRBJ1-1	TGTGCCAGCTCCGGGACAGATTCCCGGGGCACTGAAGCTTTCTTT	CASSGTDSRGTEAFF
-	TRBV28	few	TRBJ2-1	TGTGCCAGCAGTTCATCGCCGTTTGGGGCACCCACCGGGGCTTACAATGAGCAGTTCTTC	CASSSSPFGAPTGAYNEQFF
-	TRBV27	few	TRBJ2-3	TGTGCCAGCAGTTTATATCGGAGCACAGATACGCAGTATTTT	CASSLYRSTDTQYF
-	TRBV7-8	-	TRBJ1-3	TGTGCCAGCAGCTCGGAAGGGCCTAAGGGAAACACCATATATTTT	CASSSEGPKGNTIYF
-	TRBV6-1	many	TRBJ1-6	TGTGCCAGCGGTTCACCCCTCCACTTT	CASGSPLHF
-	TRBV12-3/TRBV12-4	many	TRBJ2-7	TGTGCCAGCAGTTTAGAGAACTCCTACGAGCAGTACTTC	CASSLENSYEQYF
TRBD2	TRBV12-3/TRBV12-4	many	TRBJ2-1	TGTGCCAGCACTTCACGGACTAGCGGGAGTGAAGATGAGCAGTTCTTC	CASTSRTSGSEDEQFF
TRBD2	TRBV12-3/TRBV12-4	few	TRBJ2-7	TGTGCCAGCAGTCCCTATGGGCGGGAGCTGGGGTACGAGCAGTACTTC	CASSPYGRELGYEQYF
TRBD2	TRBV20-1	few	TRBJ2-5	TGCAGTGTAAGAAAAGGGACTAGCGGGCGACGCGGGGAGACCCAGTACTTC	CSVRKGTSGRRGETQYF
TRBD2	TRBV6-1	many	TRBJ2-1	TGTGCCAGCAGTAGGACTAGCGGGGGGGCCGATGAGCAGTTCTTC	CASSRTSGGADEQFF
-	TRBV12-3/TRBV12-4	-	TRBJ2-3	TGTGCCAGCAGACGGGCAGGGGGCACAGATACGCAGTATTTT	CASRRAGGTDTQYF
TRBD2	TRBV20-1	-	TRBJ2-3	TGCAGTGCTAGTCCGGCGGGAGTTGTTCCAGATACGCAGTATTTT	CSASPAGVVPDTQYF
-	TRBV20-1	many	TRBJ1-2	TGCAGTGCTAGAGACCAAAACGAACCTTACTATGGCTACACCTTC	CSARDQNEPYYGYTF
TRBD2	TRBV3-1	-	TRBJ2-3	TGTGCCAGCAGCCTTCGGGGGGGGTTAACAGATACGCAGTATTTT	CASSLRGGLTDTQYF
-	TRBV5-1	many	TRBJ2-6	TGCGCCAGCAGCCTGAATGGACAGATATTGAACGTCCTGACTTTC	CASSLNGQILNVLTF
-	TRBV3-1	many	TRBJ2-1	TGTGCCAGCAGCCAAGAAAAAACGTACTCGGATGAGCAGTTCTTC	CASSQEKTYSDEQFF
-	TRBV20-1	many	TRBJ2-7	TGCAGTGTTCAGGGAAGTTTCTACGAGCAGTACTTC	CSVQGSFYEQYF
TRBD1	TRBV10-2	few	TRBJ2-5	TGCGCCAGCAGTGAAGGGACAGGTTACCAAGAGACCCAGTACTTC	CASSEGTGYQETQYF
TRBD1	TRBV10-3	many	TRBJ2-3	TGTGCCACGGCCCTACAGGGGAGCACAGATACGCAGTATTTT	CATALQGSTDTQYF
-	TRBV5-1	few	TRBJ2-1	TGCGCCAGCAGCTTGCTGGAAGGAGACTACAATGAGCAGTTCTTC	CASSLLEGDYNEQFF
-	TRBV7-2	-	TRBJ2-1	TGTGCCAGCAACAGAGGGCCGGGAGAGCAGTTCTTC	CASNRGPGEQFF
TRBD1	TRBV24-1	few	TRBJ1-2	TGTGCCACCAGTGATACTAAGAAAACAGGGGACGGCTACACCTTC	CATSDTKKTGDGYTF
TRBD1	TRBV7-8	few	TRBJ1-2	TGTGCCAGCAGCCCCCACGGGACAGAATTTAACTATGGCTACACCTTC	CASSPHGTEFNYGYTF
-	TRBV27	few	TRBJ2-2	TGTGCCAGCAGTTTATTAGGGACTTGGTCCGGGGAGCTGTTTTTT	CASSLLGTWSGELFF
-	TRBV7-9	few	TRBJ2-3	TGTGCCAGCAGCTCCCCCGCGGCGGACGCAGATACGCAGTATTTT	CASSSPAADADTQYF
TRBD2	TRBV3-1	few	TRBJ2-3	TGTGCCAGCAGCAGAGGCGTGCGGGGGGGGCGGGGAGATACGCAGTATTTT	CASSRGVRGGRGDTQYF
TRBD1	TRBV6-5	few	TRBJ1-6	TGTGCCAGCAGTTACGGGTCAGGGGGTCATTCACCCCTCCACTTT	CASSYGSGGHSPLHF
-	TRBV2	-	TRBJ1-1	TGTGCCAGCAGCTGGACAGAAGTCATGAACACTGAAGCTTTCTTT	CASSWTEVMNTEAFF
-	TRBV20-1	once	TRBJ1-1	TGCAGTGCTAGCTCCAGGGTAGGCGATGCTTTCTTT	CSASSRVGDAFF
-	TRBV19	few	TRBJ2-5	TGTGCCAGTAGTATAGGCTGGGGCGATCAAGAGACCCAGTACTTC	CASSIGWGDQETQYF
TRBD2	TRBV27	many	TRBJ2-3	TGTGCCAGCAGTTTATCGACTAGCGGCCCCTCCACAGATACGCAGTATTTT	CASSLSTSGPSTDTQYF
-	TRBV4-1	-	TRBJ2-6	TGCGCCAGCAGCCACCAGGGTTCCTACTCTGGGGCCAACGTCCTGACTTTC	CASSHQGSYSGANVLTF
-	TRBV25-1	many	TRBJ2-3	TGTGCCAGCAGTGATGTTACGCAGTATTTT	CASSDVTQYF
TRBD1	TRBV5-1	-	TRBJ1-1	TGCGCCAGCAGCTTGGGGGGACAGGGTTTTTCCACTGAAGCTTTCTTT	CASSLGGQGFSTEAFF
TRBD1	TRBV6-1	few	TRBJ2-3	TGTGCCAGCAGCCGTTACGCCGGGAAGGGGGCGGATACGCAGTATTTT	CASSRYAGKGADTQYF
TRBD1	TRBV5-1	many	TRBJ1-1	TGCGCCAGCAGTCTGAAAGGGGGCCCGGAAACTGAAGCTTTCTTT	CASSLKGGPETEAFF
-	TRBV6-1	-	TRBJ1-5	TGTGCCAGCAGTGAAGCTCAACCGATTAATCAGCCCCAGCATTTT	CASSEAQPINQPQHF
-	TRBV2	few	TRBJ1-5	TGTGCCAGCAGTGACACCGCCCGTCAGCCCCAGCATTTT	CASSDTARQPQHF